This section outlines one T cell receptor beta chain sequence together with its context. The source of the sample is a study of blood T cell repertoires in COVID-19. Study summary: The analysed material was cDNA or gDNA that came from T cells, B-cell-depleted T cells, or PBMCs.

Source study methods: Estimation of nucleated cell counts was performed using reference gene primer amplification. Method: immunoSEQ multiplex PCR; TCRdb's copy keeps in-frame clones and lacks some. V and J calls and clone size are given by that table; D and trimming were obtained from the DNA. The table includes 150,000 to 200,000 clones, roughly 84% detected once. This CDR3 contains 15 residues. Germline CDR1 and CDR2: SEHNR and FQNEAQ (reference sequence). With 3 bases removed from V and 7 bases from J, the gap between germline ends came to 15 bases. The genes are TRBV7-9 and TRBJ2-2, with a tentative D call TRBD1 (5 bases). The source is a human donor with acute or convalescent COVID-19. The donor label of this sample is uncertain. The sample taken for sequencing was peripheral blood. The CDR3 coding sequence is TGTGCCAGCAGCTTTTCAGGGTATGGTCACGGGGAGCTGTTTTTT. Protein: CASSFSGYGHGELFF.